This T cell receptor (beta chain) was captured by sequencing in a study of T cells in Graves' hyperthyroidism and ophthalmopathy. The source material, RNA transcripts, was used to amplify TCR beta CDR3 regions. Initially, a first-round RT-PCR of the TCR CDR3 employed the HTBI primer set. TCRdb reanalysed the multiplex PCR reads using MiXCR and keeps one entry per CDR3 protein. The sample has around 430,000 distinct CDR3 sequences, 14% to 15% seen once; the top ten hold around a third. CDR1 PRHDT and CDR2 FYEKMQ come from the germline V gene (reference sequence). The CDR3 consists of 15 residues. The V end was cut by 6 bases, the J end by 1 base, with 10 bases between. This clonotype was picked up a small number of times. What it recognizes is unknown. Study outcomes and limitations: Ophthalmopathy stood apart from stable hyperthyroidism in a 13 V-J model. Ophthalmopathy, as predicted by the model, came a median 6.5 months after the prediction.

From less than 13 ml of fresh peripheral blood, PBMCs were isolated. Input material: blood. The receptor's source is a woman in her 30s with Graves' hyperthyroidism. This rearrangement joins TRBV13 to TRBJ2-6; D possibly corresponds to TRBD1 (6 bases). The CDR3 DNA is TGTGCCAGCAGAAAGCAGGGGTCTGGGGCCAACGTCCTGACTTTC. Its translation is CASRKQGSGANVLTF.